The 22 T cell receptor beta chains below come from one sample, sequenced in a study of identical twins. MiXCR, run by TCRdb on the 5' RACE reads, gives a single entry per CDR3 protein. The table records more than 200,000 distinct CDR3 sequences, over 12% of them present only once. Sequencing was carried out using memory (CD45RO+) T cells sorted from blood. Receptors originate from a woman under 30 in good health.

This clonotype was counted between two and nine times. V is TRBV12-3 or TRBV12-4 and J is TRBJ2-3; D may be TRBD1 (5 bases). V was trimmed by 7 bases and J by 4 bases, leaving 12 bases between them. The CDR3 spans 13 residues. The CDR3 here is CASMLGVPDTQYF. The DNA of the CDR3 is TGTGCCAGCATGCTAGGGGTCCCAGATACGCAGTATTTT.

The chain joins TRBV29-1 to TRBJ2-5, with D possibly TRBD1 on 6 matching bases. The V and J ends lost 6 bases and 3 bases respectively, with 14 bases between them. There are 13 residues in the CDR3. The germline V gene has CDR1 SQVTM and CDR2 ANQGSEA. The CDR3 DNA sequence: TGCAGCGTAGTGCAGGGGAGAAAAGAGACCCAGTACTTC. It encodes CSVVQGRKETQYF.

This clonotype was observed at least ten times. This chain uses TRBV20-1 with TRBJ1-1, with D possibly TRBD1 on 5 matching bases. The V end lost 6 bases, the J end lost 1 base, and 15 bases lay between the germline ends. CDR3 length: 14 amino acids. Germline assignment: CDR1 DFQATT and CDR2 SNEGSKA (reference sequence). The CDR3 reads CSAQSLGENTEAFF. The CDR3 DNA is TGCAGTGCCCAATCTCTGGGGGAGAACACTGAAGCTTTCTTT.

The J gene is TRBJ1-2, the V gene TRBV10-2; D is uncertain. The CDR3 extends over 12 amino acids. Between the trimmed V and J ends, which lost 3 bases and 2 bases, there was a span of 4 bases. Germline CDR1 and CDR2: WSHSY and SAAADI. The CDR3 sequence is CASSDPNYGYTF. CDR3 nucleotides: TGCGCCAGCAGTGACCCCAACTATGGCTACACCTTC.

This clonotype was picked up a small number of times. The gene calls are TRBV10-3 and TRBJ2-4; D gene uncertain. Trimming shortened V by 7 bases and J by 5 bases, and 12 bases separated the two germline ends. The CDR3 is made up of 13 amino acids. The V gene's germline CDR1 is ENHRY and CDR2 SYGVKD. In nucleotides, the CDR3 is TGTGCCATCAACAACAGCCCTCAAAACATTCAGTACTTC. Protein product: CAINNSPQNIQYF.

The V and J genes are TRBV3-1 and TRBJ2-5; possibly TRBD2 for D (5 bases). The CDR3 is made up of 15 amino acids. Germline V lookup: CDR1 LGHDT, CDR2 YNNKEL (reference sequence). The V end lost 0 bases, the J end lost 7 bases, and 15 bases lay between the germline ends. CDR3 sequence (DNA): TGTGCCAGCAGCCAAGATCCGGGCGGTCGGGGGACCCAGTACTTC. Its protein product is CASSQDPGGRGTQYF.

The chain uses TRBV7-8 and TRBJ1-1; perhaps TRBD1 as D (5 bases). Germline V lookup: CDR1 SGHVS, CDR2 FQNEAQ. V lost 5 bases and J 4 bases, leaving 14 bases between the germline ends. The CDR3 covers 14 residues. CDR3 bases: TGTGCCAGCAGCAGGGTAGGGCAGGGCACTGAAGCTTTCTTT. Translation gives CASSRVGQGTEAFF. Full variable domain (remainder filled in from reference TRBV7-8 and TRBJ1-1): GAGVSQSPRYKVAKRGQDVALRCDPISGHVSLFWYQQALGQGPEFLTYFQNEAQLDKSGLPSDRFFAERPEGSVSTLKIQRTQQEDSAVYLCASSRVGQGTEAFFGQGTRLTVV.

This clonotype was detected only a few times. This chain joins TRBV20-1 and TRBJ2-3, with 12 bases matching TRBD1. V lost 6 bases, J lost 6 bases, and 13 bases stayed unmatched. Germline V CDR1 and CDR2: DFQATT, SNEGSKA (reference sequence). The CDR3 spans 16 residues. The CDR3 region has the DNA TGCAGTGCCAATTCCCGGGACAGGGGGCAAACTGATACGCAGTATTTT. This encodes CSANSRDRGQTDTQYF.

This clonotype was recorded a few times. The CDR3 DNA follows: TGTGCCAGCAGCTTAGGGGGGACAGGCGGTTACGAGCAGTACTTC. Protein sequence: CASSLGGTGGYEQYF. The chain employs TRBV7-9 and TRBJ2-7; 8 bases align to TRBD1. This CDR3 is 15 amino acids long. Germline loops: CDR1 SEHNR, CDR2 FQNEAQ (reference sequence). The ends lost 1 base at V and 4 bases at J; junction bases unmatched: 6.

Remarks on this clonotype: A much larger clone differs from this one at a single base, so this may be a read error. The V gene is TRBV20-1, the J gene TRBJ2-1, with a weak D call TRBD2 (6 bases). Germline V gives CDR1 DFQATT, CDR2 SNEGSKA (reference sequence). The CDR3 covers 16 residues. The CDR3 DNA reads TGCTGTGCTAGAGATCAAACCGGAGGGGACTACAATGAGCAGTTCTTC. Translation: CCARDQTGGDYNEQFF.

V and J are TRBV30 and TRBJ2-7; D is unresolved. The CDR3 is 11 amino acids. Trimming removed 8 bases at V and 1 base at J, with 9 bases between. CDR1 is GTSNPN, CDR2 SVGIG, per germline (reference sequence). This chain's CDR3 is CARKTSYEQYF. The CDR3 DNA follows: TGTGCCCGGAAGACATCCTACGAGCAGTACTTC.

The table lists this clonotype with a few counts. The CDR3 coding sequence is TGCAGTGCTAGACTAAAGGGGGCAAGCAATCAGCCCCAGCATTTT. Amino acid sequence: CSARLKGASNQPQHF. The genes are TRBV20-1 and TRBJ1-5, with 7 bases fitting TRBD1. V shed 2 bases and J 1 base; nucleotides not matched to a gene: 5. The CDR3 is 15 amino acids. From germline, CDR1 is DFQATT and CDR2 SNEGSKA (reference sequence).

This clonotype occurred a few times. The genes are TRBV19 and TRBJ2-5; the D gene is possibly TRBD2 (5 bases). CDR3 length equals 13 residues. The V gene lost 5 bases and the J gene lost 5 bases, with 12 bases spanning the gap. Germline V gives CDR1 LNHDA, CDR2 SQIVND (reference sequence). CDR3 coding DNA: TGTGCCAGTAGTGTAACTAGTGTTGAGACCCAGTACTTC. It encodes CASSVTSVETQYF.

The rearrangement uses TRBV5-1 and TRBJ2-5; 12 bases fit TRBD2. The V gene's germline CDR1 is SGHRS and CDR2 YFSETQ. V lost 6 bases, J lost 4 bases, and 7 bases stayed unmatched. This CDR3 comprises 15 residues. The DNA of the CDR3 is TGCGCCAGCACCTCTAGCGGGGGGGCCGGAGAGACCCAGTACTTC. Protein product: CASTSSGGAGETQYF.

This clonotype was detected a few times. The V and J genes are TRBV7-9 and TRBJ1-5; D call uncertain. CDR3 size: 11 residues. Deletions cut 0 bases from V and 9 bases from J, with 3 bases between. Germline CDR1 and CDR2: SEHNR and FQNEAQ (reference sequence). As DNA, the CDR3 is TGTGCCAGCAGCTTAGCGGGGCCCCAGCATTTT. Translating gives CASSLAGPQHF. Based on the CDR3 plus reference TRBV7-9 and TRBJ1-5, the full variable domain is DTGVSQNPRHKITKRGQNVTFRCDPISEHNRLYWYRQTLGQGPEFLTYFQNEAQLEKSRLLSDRFSAERPKGSFSTLEIQRTEQGDSAMYLCASSLAGPQHFGDGTRLSIL.

This clonotype was counted ten times or more. This CDR3 reads CASLHEAASYEQYF. Here the CDR3 DNA reads TGTGCCAGCCTCCATGAGGCCGCCTCCTACGAGCAGTACTTC. The chain combines TRBV27 with TRBJ2-7; no definite D call. Germline assignment: CDR1 MNHEY and CDR2 SMNVEV (reference sequence). The V end lost 8 bases, the J end lost 0 bases, and 14 bases lay between the germline ends. The CDR3 has 14 amino acids.

This clonotype showed up many times. This chain links TRBV20-1 with TRBJ2-2, with 12 bases lining up with TRBD2. The germline V gene has CDR1 DFQATT and CDR2 SNEGSKA (reference sequence). The CDR3 length is 15 residues. V shed 0 bases and J 6 bases; nucleotides not matched to a gene: 2. CDR3 sequence (DNA): TGCAGTGCTAGAGAGAGGACTAGCGGGGCCGGGGAGCTGTTTTTT. Its protein product is CSARERTSGAGELFF.

This chain links TRBV7-2 with TRBJ2-7; weak D call: TRBD1 (6 bases). Trimming left V 7 bases short and J 2 bases short, with 15 bases between. Germline loops: CDR1 SGHTA, CDR2 FQGNSA. The CDR3 has 14 residues. CDR3 sequence (DNA): TGTGCCAGCACCTCTAGCCAGGGGCCCTACGAGCAGTACTTC. Protein: CASTSSQGPYEQYF.

This clonotype was observed a handful of times. V usage is TRBV3-1 and J usage is TRBJ1-6; D is perhaps TRBD1 (5 bases). The V and J ends lost 5 bases and 1 base respectively, with 6 bases between them. The CDR3 extends over 14 amino acids. CDR1 and CDR2 from the germline V gene are LGHDT and YNNKEL (reference sequence). CDR3 amino acids: CASSEGSYNSPLHF. The CDR3 bases are TGTGCCAGCAGCGAGGGGTCCTATAATTCACCCCTCCACTTT.

In its sample, this clonotype was seen a few times. The rearrangement joins TRBV21-1 to TRBJ2-3. TRBV21-1 is a pseudogene. The CDR3 contains 11 residues. The CDR3 region is CASSKGNTQYF. CDR3 nucleotide sequence: TGTGCCAGCAGCAAGGGAAATACGCAGTATTTT.

The chain recombines TRBV6-6 with TRBJ2-1, with a possible D match to TRBD2 (5 bases). V shed 2 bases and J shed 9 bases, with 11 bases lying between them. The CDR3 sequence is 13 residues long. Germline assignment: CDR1 MNHNY and CDR2 SVGAGI (reference sequence). CDR3 DNA: TGTGCCAGCAGTTACGCCTTAGGGAGTGAGCAGTTCTTC. Translating gives CASSYALGSEQFF.

The chain combines TRBV11-2 with TRBJ2-7, with D unclear. The germline V and J ends were trimmed by 0 bases and 5 bases, with 8 bases remaining between them. Germline-derived CDR1 and CDR2 are SGHAT and FQNNGV. The length of the CDR3 is 13 residues. CDR3 coding DNA: TGTGCCAGCAGCTTAGACAGTCTCCACGAGCAGTACTTC. Protein: CASSLDSLHEQYF. Together with reference TRBV11-2 and TRBJ2-7, the CDR3 gives the full variable domain: EAGVAQSPRYKIIEKRQSVAFWCNPISGHATLYWYQQILGQGPKLLIQFQNNGVVDDSQLPKDRFSAERLKGVDSTLKIQPAKLEDSAVYLCASSLDSLHEQYFGPGTRLTVT.